The 8 T cell receptor beta chains below come from one sample, sequenced in a study of blood T cell repertoires in COVID-19. TCRdb's table, derived via immunoSEQ multiplex PCR, lists solely in-frame clones and lacks some. The sample contains approximately 220,000 clones, around 84% of which appear only once. Sequenced material: peripheral blood. The receptors come from a woman aged 60-75 years who had recovered from COVID-19.

The CDR3 nucleotides are TGTGCCAGCAGCTCATCGGACAGGAGCTATGGCTACACCTTC. This codes for CASSSSDRSYGYTF. The gene calls are TRBV7-2 and TRBJ1-2; 7 bases line up with TRBD1. This CDR3 spans 14 amino acids. Per germline, CDR1 SGHTA and CDR2 FQGNSA. The V segment lost 4 bases and the J segment 4 bases; nucleotides outside the gene matches: 6.

The V call is TRBV2, the J call TRBJ1-2; possibly TRBD1 for D (5 bases). V lost 6 bases and J 1 base, leaving 9 bases between the germline ends. The CDR3 has 13 residues. Germline V gene sequence: CDR1 SNHLY, CDR2 FYNNEI. The DNA of the CDR3 is TGTGCCAGCAGCGCAGGGTTTAACTATGGCTACACCTTC. This translates into CASSAGFNYGYTF.

The chain combines TRBV6-5 with TRBJ2-5; D not certain. V shed 3 bases and J shed 5 bases, with 13 bases lying between them. The CDR3 length is 14 residues. CDR1 MNHEY and CDR2 SVGAGI come from the germline V gene. The CDR3 nucleotides read TGTGCCAGCAGTTATCGACTCCCCGGGGAGACCCAGTACTTC. Amino acids: CASSYRLPGETQYF.

This clone was counted a few times. The CDR3 spells CASSLAIWDRDYGYTF. The DNA for the CDR3 is TGTGCCAGCAGCTTAGCGATTTGGGACAGGGACTATGGCTACACCTTC. V is TRBV7-8 and J is TRBJ1-2; 9 bases agree with TRBD1. Germline values: CDR1 SGHVS, CDR2 FQNEAQ. V lost 0 bases and J lost 3; bases outside the gene matches: 5. This CDR3 has 16 amino acids.

The rearrangement joins TRBV7-9 to TRBJ1-6, with 7 bases aligning to TRBD1. V lost 1 base and J lost 0; bases outside the gene matches: 3. This CDR3 is 17 amino acids long. Germline CDR1 reads SEHNR; CDR2 reads FQNEAQ (reference sequence). CDR3 sequence (DNA): TGTGCCAGCAGCTTAGTGACAGGGCGCTCCTATAATTCACCCCTCCACTTT. The encoded protein is CASSLVTGRSYNSPLHF.

The rearrangement joins TRBV7-2 to TRBJ1-5; a possible D gene is TRBD1 (6 bases). CDR1 and CDR2 (germline): SGHTA, FQGNSA. The CDR3 consists of 14 residues. Trimming removed 4 bases at V and 7 bases at J, with 14 bases between. CDR3 loop: CASSSTGLGQPQHF. As DNA, the CDR3 is TGTGCCAGCAGCTCTACAGGGTTGGGGCAGCCCCAGCATTTT.

The V and J genes are TRBV10-3 and TRBJ1-3, with D uncertain. Germline V gene data show CDR1 as ENHRY and CDR2 as SYGVKD. The CDR3 length is 13 residues. V lost 3 bases, J lost 2 bases, and 5 bases lay in between. The CDR3 protein is CAISDGAGNTIYF. Written as DNA, the CDR3 is TGTGCCATCAGTGACGGGGCTGGAAACACCATATATTTT.

CDR3 sequence (DNA): TGTGCCAGCAGCGTCTTTGCGGGAGCAGATACGCAGTATTTT. This encodes CASSVFAGADTQYF. The chain recombines TRBV9 with TRBJ2-3; 7 nucleotides align to TRBD2. With V trimmed by 2 bases and J by 4 bases, 4 bases remained unmatched. The CDR3 has 14 residues. The germline V gene has CDR1 SGDLS and CDR2 YYNGEE.